The present T cell receptor beta chain was sequenced within a study of shared clonotypes between healthy human individuals. Sequenced by immunoSEQ multiplex PCR; TCRdb stores in-frame clones only, minus some. The table has some 2,000,000 clones, about 95% seen once. Naive CD8 cells comprised CD45RO-negative, CCR7-positively selected cells, excluding terminally differentiated effector memory CD45RA+ cells. Germline V lookup: CDR1 MDHEN, CDR2 SYDVKM. The CDR3 covers 15 residues. V gave up 3 bases and J gave up 2 bases, with 14 bases separating them. The V and J genes are TRBV28 and TRBJ2-7; D perhaps matches TRBD2 (6 bases). This TCR came from a man younger than 30 in good health. Sequenced input: naive CD8+ T cells sorted from blood. The CDR3: CASSLAEGPTYEQYF. For the CDR3, the DNA is TGTGCCAGCAGTTTGGCGGAGGGACCCACCTACGAGCAGTACTTC.